This TCR beta chain is drawn from a study of CXCR3-negative and CXCR3-positive naive CD8 T cells. Study information: Across all libraries, TRB reads numbered roughly 140 million, with about 1.5 +/- 0.3 million in each library. Points from the study as a whole: Naive CXCR3-positive and CXCR3-negative cells shared similar TRBV-TRBJ usage, unlike memory cells. Comparably high diversity marked both naive subsets, whereas memory CD8+ cells had much lower diversity. Comparison of naive cells showed more hydrophobic TRB CDR3s in CXCR3-positive than in CXCR3-negative naive cells.

Germline lookup yields CDR1 MDHEN and CDR2 SYDVKM. The CDR3 loop spans 14 amino acids. As to this clonotype: The antigen is not known.

Carrying UMI labels, the TRB cDNA libraries were prepared through 5' RACE. TCRdb re-called the 5' RACE reads and shows each CDR3 protein once, DNA omitted. Recorded for this sample: nearly 90,000 distinct CDR3 sequences. Triplicate sorting captured about 300,000 cells each from every CD8+ T cell subset. This chain connects TRBV28 to TRBJ2-7; the D call from TCRdb, TRBD1, cannot be confirmed without DNA. The sequence was collected from a human donor in good health. Some clones in this sample may be carry-over from other donors' samples. Sequences were obtained from naive CXCR3+ CD8+ T cells from blood. Subset here: CD45RO-CCR7+CD27+CD95- naive CD8+ T cells expressing CXCR3 (TNR3+). CDR3 sequence reads: CASSFRNRRYEQYF.